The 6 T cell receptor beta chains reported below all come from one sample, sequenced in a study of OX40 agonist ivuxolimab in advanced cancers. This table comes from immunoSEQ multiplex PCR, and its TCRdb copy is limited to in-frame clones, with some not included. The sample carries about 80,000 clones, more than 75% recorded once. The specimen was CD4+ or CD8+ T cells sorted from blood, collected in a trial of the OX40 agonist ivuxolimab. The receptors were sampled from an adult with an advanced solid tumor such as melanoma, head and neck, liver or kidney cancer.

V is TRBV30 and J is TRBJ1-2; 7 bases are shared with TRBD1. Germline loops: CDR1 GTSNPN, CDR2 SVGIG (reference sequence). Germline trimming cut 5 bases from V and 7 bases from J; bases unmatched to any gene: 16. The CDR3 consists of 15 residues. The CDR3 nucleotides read TGTGCCTGGGGGCGAGGGGGCAAGGCGGCTAGTGGCTACACCTTC. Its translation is CAWGRGGKAASGYTF.

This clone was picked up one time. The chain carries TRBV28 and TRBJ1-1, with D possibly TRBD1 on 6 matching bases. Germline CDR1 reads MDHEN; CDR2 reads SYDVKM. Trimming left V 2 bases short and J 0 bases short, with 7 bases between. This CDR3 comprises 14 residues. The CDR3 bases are TGTGCCAGCAGTTTAGGACAGATGAACACTGAAGCTTTCTTT. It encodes CASSLGQMNTEAFF.

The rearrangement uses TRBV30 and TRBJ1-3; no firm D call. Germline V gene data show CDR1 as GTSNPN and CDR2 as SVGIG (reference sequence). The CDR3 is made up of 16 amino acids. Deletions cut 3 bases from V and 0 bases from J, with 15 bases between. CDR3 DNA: TGTGCCTGGAGAGGTGGAGACGGGAGCTCTGGAAACACCATATATTTT. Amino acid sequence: CAWRGGDGSSGNTIYF.

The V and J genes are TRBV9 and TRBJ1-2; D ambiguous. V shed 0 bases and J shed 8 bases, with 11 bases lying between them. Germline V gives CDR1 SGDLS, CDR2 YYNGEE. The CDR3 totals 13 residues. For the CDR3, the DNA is TGTGCCAGCAGCGTAGTTGAAGGGCTCGGCTACACCTTC. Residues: CASSVVEGLGYTF.

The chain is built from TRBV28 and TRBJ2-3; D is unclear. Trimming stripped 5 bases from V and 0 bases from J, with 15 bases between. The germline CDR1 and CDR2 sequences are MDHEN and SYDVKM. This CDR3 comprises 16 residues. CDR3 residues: CASSPMDGSSTDTQYF. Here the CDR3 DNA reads TGTGCCAGCAGTCCGATGGACGGATCTAGCACAGATACGCAGTATTTT.

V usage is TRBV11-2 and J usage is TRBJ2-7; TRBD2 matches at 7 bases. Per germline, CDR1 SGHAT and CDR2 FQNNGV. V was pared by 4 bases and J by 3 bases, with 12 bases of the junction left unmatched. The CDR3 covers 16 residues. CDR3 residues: CASSSLRGGRNYEQYV. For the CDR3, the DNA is TGTGCCAGCAGCTCCCTGCGAGGCGGGAGAAACTACGAGCAGTACGTC.